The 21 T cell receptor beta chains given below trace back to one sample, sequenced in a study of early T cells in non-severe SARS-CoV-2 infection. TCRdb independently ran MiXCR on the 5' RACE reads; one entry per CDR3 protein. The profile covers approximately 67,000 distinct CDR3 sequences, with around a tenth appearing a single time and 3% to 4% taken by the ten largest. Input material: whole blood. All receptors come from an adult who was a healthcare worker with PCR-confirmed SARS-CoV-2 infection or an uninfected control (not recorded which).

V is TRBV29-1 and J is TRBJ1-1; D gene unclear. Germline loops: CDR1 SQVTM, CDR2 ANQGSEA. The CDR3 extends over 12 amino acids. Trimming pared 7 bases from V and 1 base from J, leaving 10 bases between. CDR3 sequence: CSALHKNTEAFF. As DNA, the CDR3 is TGCAGCGCCCTCCACAAGAACACTGAAGCTTTCTTT. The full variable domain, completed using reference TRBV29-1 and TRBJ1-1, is SAVISQKPSRDICQRGTSLTIQCQVDSQVTMMFWYRQQPGQSLTLIATANQGSEATYESGFVIDKFPISRPNLTFSTLTVSNMSPEDSSIYLCSALHKNTEAFFGQGTRLTVV.

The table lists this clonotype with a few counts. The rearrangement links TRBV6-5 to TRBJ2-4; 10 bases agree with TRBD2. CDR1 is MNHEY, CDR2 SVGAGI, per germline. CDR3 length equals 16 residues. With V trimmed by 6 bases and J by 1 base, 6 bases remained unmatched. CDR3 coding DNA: TGTGCCAGCAGAACCAGCGGGAGGGCCGCCAAAAACATTCAGTACTTC. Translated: CASRTSGRAAKNIQYF.

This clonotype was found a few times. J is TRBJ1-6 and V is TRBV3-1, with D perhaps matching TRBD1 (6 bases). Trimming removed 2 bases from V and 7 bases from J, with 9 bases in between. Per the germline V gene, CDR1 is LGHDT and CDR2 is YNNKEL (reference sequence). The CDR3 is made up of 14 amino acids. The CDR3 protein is CASSQPGENSPLHF. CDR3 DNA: TGTGCCAGCAGCCAACCAGGGGAAAATTCACCCCTCCACTTT.

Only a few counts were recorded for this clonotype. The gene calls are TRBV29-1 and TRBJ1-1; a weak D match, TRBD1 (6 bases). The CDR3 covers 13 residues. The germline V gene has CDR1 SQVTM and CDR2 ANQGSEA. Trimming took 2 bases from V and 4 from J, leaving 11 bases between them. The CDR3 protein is CSVETGSVTEAFF. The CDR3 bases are TGCAGCGTTGAAACAGGGAGCGTCACTGAAGCTTTCTTT.

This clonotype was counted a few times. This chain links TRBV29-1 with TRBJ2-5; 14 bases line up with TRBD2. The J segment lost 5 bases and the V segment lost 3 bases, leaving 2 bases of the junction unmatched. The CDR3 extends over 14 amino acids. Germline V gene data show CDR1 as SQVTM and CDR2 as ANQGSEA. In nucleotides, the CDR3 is TGCAGCGTTGAGACTAGCGGGAGGGCGGAGACCCAGTACTTC. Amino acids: CSVETSGRAETQYF.

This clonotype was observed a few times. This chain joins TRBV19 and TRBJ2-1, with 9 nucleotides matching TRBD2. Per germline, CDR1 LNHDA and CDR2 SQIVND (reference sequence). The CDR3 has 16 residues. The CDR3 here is CAASSGSAGGHNEQFF. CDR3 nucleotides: TGTGCGGCGAGTAGCGGGAGTGCCGGGGGGCACAATGAGCAGTTCTTC.

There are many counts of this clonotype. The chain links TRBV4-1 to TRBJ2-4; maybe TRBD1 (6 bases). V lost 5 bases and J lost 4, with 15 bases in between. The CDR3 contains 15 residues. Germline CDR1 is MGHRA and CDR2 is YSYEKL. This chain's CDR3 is CASSKGVGHKNIQYF. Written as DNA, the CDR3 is TGCGCCAGCAGCAAAGGGGTGGGACATAAAAACATTCAGTACTTC.

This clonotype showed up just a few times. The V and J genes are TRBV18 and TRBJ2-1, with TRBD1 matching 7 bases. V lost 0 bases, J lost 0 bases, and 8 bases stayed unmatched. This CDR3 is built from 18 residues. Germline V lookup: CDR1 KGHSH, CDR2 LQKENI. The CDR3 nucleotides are TGTGCCAGCTCACCACCCATCCGGGACAGAAGCTCCTACAATGAGCAGTTCTTC. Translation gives CASSPPIRDRSSYNEQFF.

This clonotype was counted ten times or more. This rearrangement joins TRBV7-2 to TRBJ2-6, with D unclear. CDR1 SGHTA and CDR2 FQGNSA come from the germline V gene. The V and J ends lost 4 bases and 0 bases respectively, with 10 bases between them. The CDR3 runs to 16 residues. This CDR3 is CASSSRFDSGANVLTF. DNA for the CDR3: TGTGCCAGCAGCTCGCGATTCGACTCTGGGGCCAACGTCCTGACTTTC.

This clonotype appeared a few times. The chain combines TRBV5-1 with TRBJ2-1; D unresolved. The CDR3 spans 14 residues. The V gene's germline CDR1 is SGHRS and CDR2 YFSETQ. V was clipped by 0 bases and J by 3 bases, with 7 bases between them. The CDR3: CASSLVSVYNEQFF. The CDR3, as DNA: TGCGCCAGCAGCTTGGTCTCGGTCTACAATGAGCAGTTCTTC.

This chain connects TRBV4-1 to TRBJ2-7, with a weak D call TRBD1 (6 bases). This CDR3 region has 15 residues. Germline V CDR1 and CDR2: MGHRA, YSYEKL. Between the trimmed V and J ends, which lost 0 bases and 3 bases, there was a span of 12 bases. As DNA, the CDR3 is TGCGCCAGCAGCCAAGAGATGGCCAGGGGCTACGAGCAGTACTTC. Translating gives CASSQEMARGYEQYF.

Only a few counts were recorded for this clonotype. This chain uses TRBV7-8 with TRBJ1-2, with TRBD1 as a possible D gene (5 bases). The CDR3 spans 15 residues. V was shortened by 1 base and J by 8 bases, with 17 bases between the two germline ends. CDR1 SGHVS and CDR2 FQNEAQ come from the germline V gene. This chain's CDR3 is CASSLVGGSYQGYTF. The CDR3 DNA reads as TGTGCCAGCAGCTTAGTTGGGGGATCCTATCAAGGCTACACCTTC.

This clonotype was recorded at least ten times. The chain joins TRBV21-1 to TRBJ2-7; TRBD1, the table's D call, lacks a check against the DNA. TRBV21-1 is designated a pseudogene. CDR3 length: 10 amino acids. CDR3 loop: CASTTGEQYF. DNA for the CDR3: TGTGCCAGCACCACAGGGGAGCAGTACTTC.

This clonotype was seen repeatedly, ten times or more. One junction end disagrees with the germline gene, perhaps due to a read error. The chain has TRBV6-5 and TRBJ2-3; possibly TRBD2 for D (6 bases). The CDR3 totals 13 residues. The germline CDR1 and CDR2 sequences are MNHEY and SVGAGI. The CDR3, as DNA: TGTGCCAGCAGTTTAGCGGATTTAGATACGCAGTTTTTT. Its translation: CASSLADLDTQFF.

DNA of the CDR3: TGTGCCAGTAGGGAGAAAAGCAAAAACATTCAGTACTTC. This translates into CASREKSKNIQYF. This sequence joins TRBV19 and TRBJ2-4, with D hard to call. The CDR3 totals 13 residues. Germline V gene sequence: CDR1 LNHDA, CDR2 SQIVND (reference sequence). The V and J ends lost 6 bases and 3 bases respectively, with 9 bases between them.

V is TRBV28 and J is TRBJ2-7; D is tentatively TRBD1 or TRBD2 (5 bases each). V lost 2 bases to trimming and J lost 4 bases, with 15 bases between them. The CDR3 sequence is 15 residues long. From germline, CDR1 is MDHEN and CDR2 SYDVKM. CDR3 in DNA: TGTGCCAGCAGTTTAACGGGGCCGGGTAGATACGAGCAGTACTTC. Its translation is CASSLTGPGRYEQYF.

CDR3 sequence: CASSYARPTGELFF. CDR3 bases: TGTGCCAGCAGTTACGCCCGCCCCACCGGGGAGCTGTTTTTT. The gene calls are TRBV6-5 and TRBJ2-2; D unresolved. The CDR3 length is 14 residues. Germline lookup yields CDR1 MNHEY and CDR2 SVGAGI. With 2 bases removed from V and 4 bases from J, the gap between germline ends came to 8 bases.

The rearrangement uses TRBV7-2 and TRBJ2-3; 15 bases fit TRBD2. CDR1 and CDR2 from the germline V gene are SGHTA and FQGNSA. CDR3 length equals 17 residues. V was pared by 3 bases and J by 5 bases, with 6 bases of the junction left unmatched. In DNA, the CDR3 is TGTGCCAGCAGCTTTCGGACTAGCGGGAGGGCCATAGATACGCAGTATTTT. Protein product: CASSFRTSGRAIDTQYF.

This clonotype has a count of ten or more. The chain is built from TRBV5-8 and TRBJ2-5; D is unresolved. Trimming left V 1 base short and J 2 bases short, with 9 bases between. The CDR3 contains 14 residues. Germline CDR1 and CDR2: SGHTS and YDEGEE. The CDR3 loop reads CASSLFPFQETQYF. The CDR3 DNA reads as TGTGCCAGCAGCTTGTTCCCCTTTCAAGAGACCCAGTACTTC.

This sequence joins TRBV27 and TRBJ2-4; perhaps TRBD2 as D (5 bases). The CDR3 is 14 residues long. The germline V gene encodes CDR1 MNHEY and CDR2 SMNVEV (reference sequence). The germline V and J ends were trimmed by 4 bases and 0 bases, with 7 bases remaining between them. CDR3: CASSSGLAKNIQYF. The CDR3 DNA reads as TGTGCCAGCAGTTCCGGACTAGCCAAAAACATTCAGTACTTC.

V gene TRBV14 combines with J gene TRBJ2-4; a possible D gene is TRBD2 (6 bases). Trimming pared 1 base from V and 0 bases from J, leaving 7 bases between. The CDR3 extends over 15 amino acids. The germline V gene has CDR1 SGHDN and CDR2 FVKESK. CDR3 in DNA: TGTGCCAGCAGCCAAGGGGGACTAGCCAAAAACATTCAGTACTTC. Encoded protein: CASSQGGLAKNIQYF.